This record looks at one T cell receptor beta chain sequence and its context. What it binds is unknown. The data belong to a study of cytomegalovirus exposure and HLA in healthy donors. Study findings and constraints: CMV serostatus was the sole immune exposure data available. Several of the most significant clusters appeared, in a later analysis, to be linked to common viral pathogens.

Amplification used 60 Vbeta primers and 13 Jbeta primers. TCRdb keeps only in-frame clones here, not all; method: immunoSEQ multiplex PCR. This sample carries about 150,000 clones, 75% to 85% of them seen once, and the ten largest clones take 8.1%. This receptor was obtained from a woman between 45 and 65 years old in good health and CMV-seropositive. The specimen was PBMCs.

Here the CDR3 DNA reads TGTGCCGGGGACAGGGGGCAAGACAATGAGCAGTTCTTC. Translation gives CAGDRGQDNEQFF. The chain links TRBV2 to TRBJ2-1, with 12 bases identical to TRBD1. V shed 11 bases, J shed 5 bases, and the junction held 4 bases outside the gene matches. The CDR3 spans 13 residues. The germline CDR1 and CDR2 sequences are SNHLY and FYNNEI.